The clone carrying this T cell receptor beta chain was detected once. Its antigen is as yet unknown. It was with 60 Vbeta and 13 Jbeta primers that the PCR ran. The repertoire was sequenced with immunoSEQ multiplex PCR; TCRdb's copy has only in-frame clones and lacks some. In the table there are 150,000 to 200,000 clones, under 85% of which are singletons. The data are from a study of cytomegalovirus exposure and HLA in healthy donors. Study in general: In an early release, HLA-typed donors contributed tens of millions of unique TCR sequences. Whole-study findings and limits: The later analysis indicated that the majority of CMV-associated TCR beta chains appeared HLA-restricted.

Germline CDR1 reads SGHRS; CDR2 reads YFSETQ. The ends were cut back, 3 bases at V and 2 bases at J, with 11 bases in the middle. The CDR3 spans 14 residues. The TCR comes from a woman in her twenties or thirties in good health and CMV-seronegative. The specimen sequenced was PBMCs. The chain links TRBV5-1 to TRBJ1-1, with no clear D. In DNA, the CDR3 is TGCGCCAGCAGCTCTACGGGAACAAACACTGAAGCTTTCTTT. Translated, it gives CASSSTGTNTEAFF.